This paragraph reports one T cell receptor beta chain. Its antigen is not known. The sort gate was single viable CD3+CD4+CD8-CD45RO+ cells for memory CD4+ T cells. The data stem from a study of memory CD4+ T cells and cytomegalovirus serostatus. Study-level information: This sample comes from healthy Belgian adults, 9 CMV seropositive, 24 seronegative. General study results and limits: Repertoires predicted CMV serostatus with median bootstrapped AUC of around 0.95.

The V and J ends lost 6 bases and 10 bases respectively, with 8 bases between them. Germline V lookup: CDR1 SQVTM, CDR2 ANQGSEA. There are 9 residues in the CDR3. Authors' processing steps: Out-of-frame sequences were removed, leaving 2,000,000 or so distinct TCRbeta sequences. Using immunoSEQ multiplex PCR, the repertoire was profiled, and TCRdb retains in-frame clones only, with some absent. V and J calls and clone size come straight from that table; D and trimming were deduced from the DNA. The sample includes some 52,000 clones, more than 70% seen only once; the top ten take 1.5% to 2%. The TCR comes from an adult in good health and CMV-seropositive. The chain couples TRBV29-1 to TRBJ2-3, with D perhaps being TRBD1 or TRBD2 (5 bases each). The sample consisted of memory CD4+ T cells from blood. The CDR3 DNA reads as TGCAGCGTAGGGGAGTCGCAGTATTTT. Residues: CSVGESQYF.